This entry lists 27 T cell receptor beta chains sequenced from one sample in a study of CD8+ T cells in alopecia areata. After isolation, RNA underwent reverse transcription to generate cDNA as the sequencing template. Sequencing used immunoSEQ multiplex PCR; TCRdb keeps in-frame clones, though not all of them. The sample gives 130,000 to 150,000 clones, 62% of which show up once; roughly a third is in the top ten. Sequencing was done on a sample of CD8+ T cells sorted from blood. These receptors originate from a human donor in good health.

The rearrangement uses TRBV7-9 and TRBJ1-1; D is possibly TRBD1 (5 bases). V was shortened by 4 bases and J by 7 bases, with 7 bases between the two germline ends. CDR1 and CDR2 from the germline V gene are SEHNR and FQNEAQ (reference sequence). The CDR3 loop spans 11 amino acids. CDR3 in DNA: TGTGCCAGCAGCTATGACAGTGAAGCTTTCTTT. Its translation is CASSYDSEAFF.

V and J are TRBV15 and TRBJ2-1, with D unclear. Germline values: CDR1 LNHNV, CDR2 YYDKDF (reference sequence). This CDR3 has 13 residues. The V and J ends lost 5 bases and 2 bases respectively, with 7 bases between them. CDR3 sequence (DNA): TGTGCCACCAGCCCTGGCACCTACAATGAGCAGTTCTTC. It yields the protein CATSPGTYNEQFF.

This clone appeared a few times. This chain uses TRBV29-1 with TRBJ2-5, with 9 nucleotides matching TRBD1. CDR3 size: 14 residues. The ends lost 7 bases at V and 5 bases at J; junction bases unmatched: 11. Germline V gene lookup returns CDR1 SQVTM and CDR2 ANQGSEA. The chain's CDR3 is CSADLTGGRETQYF. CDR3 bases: TGCAGCGCGGACTTAACAGGGGGCCGGGAGACCCAGTACTTC.

The CDR3 coding sequence is TGCGCCAGCAGCCAAGATTGGTTTAACACTGAAGCTTTCTTT. It is translated as CASSQDWFNTEAFF. The J gene is TRBJ1-1, the V gene TRBV4-1; no firm D call. V was cut by 0 bases and J by 2 bases, with 7 bases left in between. The length of the CDR3 is 14 residues. Germline V lookup: CDR1 MGHRA, CDR2 YSYEKL.

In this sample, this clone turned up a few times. The CDR3 coding sequence is TGTGCCTCAAAGTACTCTGGGGCCAACGTCCTGACTTTC. Protein sequence: CASKYSGANVLTF. The rearrangement joins TRBV19 to TRBJ2-6, with D unresolved. The CDR3 runs 13 residues. Germline CDR1 is LNHDA and CDR2 is SQIVND (reference sequence). V was shortened by 11 bases and J by 0 bases, with 8 bases between the two germline ends.

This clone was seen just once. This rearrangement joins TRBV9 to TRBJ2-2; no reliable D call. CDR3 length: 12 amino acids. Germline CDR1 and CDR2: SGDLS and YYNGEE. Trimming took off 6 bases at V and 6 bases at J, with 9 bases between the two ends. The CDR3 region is CASTRRAGELFF. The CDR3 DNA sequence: TGTGCCAGCACTAGACGGGCCGGGGAGCTGTTTTTT.

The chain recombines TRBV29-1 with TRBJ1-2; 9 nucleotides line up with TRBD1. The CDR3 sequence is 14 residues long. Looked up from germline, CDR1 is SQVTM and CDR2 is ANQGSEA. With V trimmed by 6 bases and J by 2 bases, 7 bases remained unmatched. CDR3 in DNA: TGCAGCGTCGATCCGGGACAGGGCAACTATGGCTACACCTTC. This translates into CSVDPGQGNYGYTF.

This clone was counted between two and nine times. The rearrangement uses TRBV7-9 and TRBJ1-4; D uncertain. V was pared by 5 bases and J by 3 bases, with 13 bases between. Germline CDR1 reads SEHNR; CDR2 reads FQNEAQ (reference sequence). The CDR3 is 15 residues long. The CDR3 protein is CASSSGQDANEKLFF. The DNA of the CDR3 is TGTGCCAGCAGCAGCGGGCAGGACGCTAATGAAAAACTGTTTTTT. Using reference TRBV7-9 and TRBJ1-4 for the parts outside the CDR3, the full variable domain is DTGVSQNPRHKITKRGQNVTFRCDPISEHNRLYWYRQTLGQGPEFLTYFQNEAQLEKSRLLSDRFSAERPKGSFSTLEIQRTEQGDSAMYLCASSSGQDANEKLFFGSGTQLSVL.

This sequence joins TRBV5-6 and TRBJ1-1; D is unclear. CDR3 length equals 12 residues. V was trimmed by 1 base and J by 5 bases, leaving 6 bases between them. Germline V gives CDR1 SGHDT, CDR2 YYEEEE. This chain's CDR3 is CASSLWDTEAFF. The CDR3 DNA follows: TGTGCCAGCAGCTTGTGGGATACTGAAGCTTTCTTT.

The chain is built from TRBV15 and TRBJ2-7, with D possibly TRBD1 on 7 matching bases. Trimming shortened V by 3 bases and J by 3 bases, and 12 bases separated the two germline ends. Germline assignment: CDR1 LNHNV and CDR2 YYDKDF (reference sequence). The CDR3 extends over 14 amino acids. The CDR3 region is CATSRQGEDYEQYF. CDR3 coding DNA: TGTGCCACCAGCAGGCAGGGGGAGGACTACGAGCAGTACTTC.

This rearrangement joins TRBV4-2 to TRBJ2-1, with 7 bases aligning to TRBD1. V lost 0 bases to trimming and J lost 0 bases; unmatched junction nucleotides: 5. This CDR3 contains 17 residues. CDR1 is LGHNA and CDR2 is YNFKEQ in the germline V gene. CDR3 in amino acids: CASSQEQGRSSYNEQFF. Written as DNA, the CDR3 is TGTGCCAGCAGCCAAGAACAGGGGAGAAGCTCCTACAATGAGCAGTTCTTC.

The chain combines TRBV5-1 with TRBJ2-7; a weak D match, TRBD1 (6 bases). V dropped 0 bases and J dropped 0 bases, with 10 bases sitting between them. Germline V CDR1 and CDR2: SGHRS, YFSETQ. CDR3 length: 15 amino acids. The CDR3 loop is CASSLVGGVSYEQYF. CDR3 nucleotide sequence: TGCGCCAGCAGCTTGGTTGGGGGCGTCTCCTACGAGCAGTACTTC.

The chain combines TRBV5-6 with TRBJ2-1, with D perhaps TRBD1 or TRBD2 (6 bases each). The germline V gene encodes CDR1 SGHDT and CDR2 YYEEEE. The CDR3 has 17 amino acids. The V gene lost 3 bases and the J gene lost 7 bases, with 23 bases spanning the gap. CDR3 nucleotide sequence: TGTGCCAGCAGCTGGTCCTTGGCGGGACGGAGGGGGAATGAGCAGTTCTTC. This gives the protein CASSWSLAGRRGNEQFF.

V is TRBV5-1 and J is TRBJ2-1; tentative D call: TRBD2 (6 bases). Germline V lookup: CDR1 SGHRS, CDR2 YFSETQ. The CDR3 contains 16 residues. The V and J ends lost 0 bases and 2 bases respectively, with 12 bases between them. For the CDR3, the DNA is TGCGCCAGCAGCTTGGGACTAGGGCAAACCTACAATGAGCAGTTCTTC. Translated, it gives CASSLGLGQTYNEQFF.

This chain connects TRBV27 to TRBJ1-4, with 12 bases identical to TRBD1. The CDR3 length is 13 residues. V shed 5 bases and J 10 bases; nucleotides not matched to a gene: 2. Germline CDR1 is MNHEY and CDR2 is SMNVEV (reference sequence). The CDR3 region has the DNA TGTGCCAGCAGTGGGACAGGGGGCGGAAAACTGTTTTTT. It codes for CASSGTGGGKLFF.

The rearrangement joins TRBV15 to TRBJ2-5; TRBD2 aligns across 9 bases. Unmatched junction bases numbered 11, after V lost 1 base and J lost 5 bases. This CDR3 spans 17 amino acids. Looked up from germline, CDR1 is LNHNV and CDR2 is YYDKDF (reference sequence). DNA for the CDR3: TGTGCCACCAGCAGAGGATCGGCCCTAGCGGGAAGGGAGACCCAGTACTTC. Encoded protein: CATSRGSALAGRETQYF.

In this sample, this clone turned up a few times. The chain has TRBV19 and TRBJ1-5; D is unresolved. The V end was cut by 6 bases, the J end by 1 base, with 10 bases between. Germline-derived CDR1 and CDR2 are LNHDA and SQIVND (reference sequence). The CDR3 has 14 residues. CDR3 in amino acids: CASRRKQSNQPQHF. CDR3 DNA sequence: TGTGCCAGTAGGAGGAAACAAAGCAATCAGCCCCAGCATTTT. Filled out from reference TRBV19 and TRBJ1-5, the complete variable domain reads DGGITQSPKYLFRKEGQNVTLSCEQNLNHDAMYWYRQDPGQGLRLIYYSQIVNDFQKGDIAEGYSVSREKKESFPLTVTSAQKNPTAFYLCASRRKQSNQPQHFGDGTRLSIL.

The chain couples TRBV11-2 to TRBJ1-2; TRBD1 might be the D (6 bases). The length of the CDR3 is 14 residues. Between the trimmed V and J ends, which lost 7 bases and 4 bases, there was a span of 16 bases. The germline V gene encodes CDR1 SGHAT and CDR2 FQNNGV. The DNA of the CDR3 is TGTGCCAGCAAGGACCGGGACACTAGCTATGGCTACACCTTC. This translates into CASKDRDTSYGYTF.

DNA for the CDR3: TGCAGCGTTGATGAAGCCTGCCTCTACGAGCAGTACTTC. It is translated as CSVDEACLYEQYF. The chain employs TRBV29-1 and TRBJ2-7; no clear D gene. V gave up 3 bases and J gave up 3 bases, with 12 bases separating them. This CDR3 is built from 13 residues. Germline V gene data show CDR1 as SQVTM and CDR2 as ANQGSEA.

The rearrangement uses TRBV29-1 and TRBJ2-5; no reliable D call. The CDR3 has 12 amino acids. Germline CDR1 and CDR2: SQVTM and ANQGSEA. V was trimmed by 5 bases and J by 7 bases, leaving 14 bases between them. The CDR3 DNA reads TGCAGCGTTCAGTGGGTGGACGCGACCCAGTACTTC. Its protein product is CSVQWVDATQYF.

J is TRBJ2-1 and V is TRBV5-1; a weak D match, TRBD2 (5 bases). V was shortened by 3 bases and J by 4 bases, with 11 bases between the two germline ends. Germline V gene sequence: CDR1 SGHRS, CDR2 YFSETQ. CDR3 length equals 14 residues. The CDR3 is CASSSGRGYNEQFF. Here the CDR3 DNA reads TGCGCCAGCAGCTCCGGACGGGGTTACAATGAGCAGTTCTTC.

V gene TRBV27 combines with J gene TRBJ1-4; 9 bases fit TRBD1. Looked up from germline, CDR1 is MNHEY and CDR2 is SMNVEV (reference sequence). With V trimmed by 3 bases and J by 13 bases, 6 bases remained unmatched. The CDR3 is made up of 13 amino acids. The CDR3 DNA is TGTGCCAGCAGTTTTAGGGACAGGGTTGTACTGTTTTTT. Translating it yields CASSFRDRVVLFF.

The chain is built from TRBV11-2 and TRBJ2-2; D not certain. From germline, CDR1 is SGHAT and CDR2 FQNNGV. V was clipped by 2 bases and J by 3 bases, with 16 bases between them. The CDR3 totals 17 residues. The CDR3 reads CASSLSWPRPDTGELFF. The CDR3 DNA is TGTGCCAGCAGCTTAAGCTGGCCCAGGCCCGACACCGGGGAGCTGTTTTTT.

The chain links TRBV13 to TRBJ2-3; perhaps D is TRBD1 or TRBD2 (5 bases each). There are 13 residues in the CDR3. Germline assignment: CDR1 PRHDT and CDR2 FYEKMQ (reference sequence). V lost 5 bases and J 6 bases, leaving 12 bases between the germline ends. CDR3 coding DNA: TGTGCCAGCAGCCGACGGGGCGGGGATACGCAGTATTTT. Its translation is CASSRRGGDTQYF.

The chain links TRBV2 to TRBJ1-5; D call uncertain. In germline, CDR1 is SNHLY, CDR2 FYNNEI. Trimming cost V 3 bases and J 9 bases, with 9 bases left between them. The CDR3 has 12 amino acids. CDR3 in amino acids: CASSEGFLPQHF. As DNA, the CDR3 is TGTGCCAGCAGTGAGGGGTTCCTGCCCCAGCATTTT.

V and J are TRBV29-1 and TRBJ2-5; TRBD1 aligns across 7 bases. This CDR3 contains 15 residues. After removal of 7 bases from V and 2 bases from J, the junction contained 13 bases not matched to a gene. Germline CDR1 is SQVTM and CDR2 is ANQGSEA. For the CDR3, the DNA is TGCAGCGCGCTCGGGGACAGTACAGGGCAAGAGACCCAGTACTTC. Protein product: CSALGDSTGQETQYF.

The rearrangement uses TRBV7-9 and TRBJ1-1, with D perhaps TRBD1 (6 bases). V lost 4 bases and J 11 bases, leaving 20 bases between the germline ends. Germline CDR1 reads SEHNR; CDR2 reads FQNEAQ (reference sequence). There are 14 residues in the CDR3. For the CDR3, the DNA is TGTGCCAGCAGCTCGGACAGATTTGGGGACGGGGCTTTCTTT. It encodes CASSSDRFGDGAFF.